The present entry profiles one TCR beta chain with its context. Its antigen is unidentified. The junction had 6 bases not matched to a gene; V was cut back by 8 bases and J by 6 bases. The CDR3 has 12 amino acids. Germline values: CDR1 MNHNY, CDR2 SVGAGI (reference sequence). The data derive from a study of shared clonotypes between healthy human individuals. Overall study findings and caveats: Few donors restricted represented genetic and exposure-history diversity. The generation probabilities recorded for non-shared clonotypes fell below those of clonotypes shared by all four donors. Shared across a handful of donors were around 5% of the naive CD4 clonotypes.

Profiled with immunoSEQ multiplex PCR; TCRdb holds only in-frame clones, not every one. Of about 2 million clones listed, approximately 95% are singletons. CD8 cells classed as naive were CD45RO-negative and positively selected for CCR7, excluding terminally differentiated effector memory CD45RA+ cells. Specimen: naive CD8+ T cells sorted from blood. V usage is TRBV6-6 and J usage is TRBJ1-2, with 7 bases identical to TRBD1. This TCR was recovered from a man aged 18 to 29 in good health. The CDR3 reads CASYPGGDGYTF. In DNA, the CDR3 is TGTGCCAGCTATCCAGGGGGAGATGGCTACACCTTC.